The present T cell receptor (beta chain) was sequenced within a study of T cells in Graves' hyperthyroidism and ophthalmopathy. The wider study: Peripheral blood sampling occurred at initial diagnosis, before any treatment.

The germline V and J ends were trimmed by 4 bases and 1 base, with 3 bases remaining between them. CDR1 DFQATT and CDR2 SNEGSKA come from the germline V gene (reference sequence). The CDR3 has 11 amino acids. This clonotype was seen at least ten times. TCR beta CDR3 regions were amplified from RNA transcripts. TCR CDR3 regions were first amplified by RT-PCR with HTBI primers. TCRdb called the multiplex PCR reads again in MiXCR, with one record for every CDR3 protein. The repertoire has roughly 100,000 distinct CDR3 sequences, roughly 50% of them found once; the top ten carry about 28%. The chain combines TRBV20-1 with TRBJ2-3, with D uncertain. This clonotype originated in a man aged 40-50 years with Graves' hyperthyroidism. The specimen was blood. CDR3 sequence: CSATGTDTQYF. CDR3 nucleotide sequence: TGCAGTGCTACGGGCACAGATACGCAGTATTTT.